These 19 T cell receptor beta chains were all obtained from the same sample, sequenced in a study of cytomegalovirus exposure and HLA in healthy donors. 60 Vbeta and 13 Jbeta primers were used in PCR. Here immunoSEQ multiplex PCR was the method, and the copy in TCRdb shows in-frame clones only, minus some. The sample holds approximately 50,000 clones, around 62% seen once. The sample was PBMCs. The origin of the receptors is a human donor in good health.

There are a few counts of this clone. The rearrangement uses TRBV6-6 and TRBJ1-2; D perhaps matches TRBD1 (6 bases). V lost 6 bases, J lost 8 bases, and 16 bases lay in between. The CDR3 runs to 13 residues. Germline V lookup: CDR1 MNHNY, CDR2 SVGAGI (reference sequence). CDR3 sequence (DNA): TGTGCCAGCAGCCAGGACGTCAGGGGCGGCTACACCTTC. As protein: CASSQDVRGGYTF.

This clone was picked up a small number of times. This sequence joins TRBV11-2 and TRBJ1-1; 12 bases align to TRBD1. Per the germline V gene, CDR1 is SGHAT and CDR2 is FQNNGV. This CDR3 contains 17 residues. V gave up 4 bases and J gave up 1 base; unmatched junction bases: 7. CDR3 DNA sequence: TGTGCCAGCAGCTCCCGGGACAGGGGGCAAGGGAACACTGAAGCTTTCTTT. Translating gives CASSSRDRGQGNTEAFF.

The chain uses TRBV5-1 and TRBJ1-2; perhaps TRBD1 as D (5 bases). The length of the CDR3 is 13 residues. V gave up 1 base and J gave up 3 bases, with 7 bases separating them. Per germline, CDR1 SGHRS and CDR2 YFSETQ. The CDR3 region has the DNA TGCGCCAGCAGCTTGCCGACAGACTATGGCTACACCTTC. Translation: CASSLPTDYGYTF.

Comment on this clone: Other DNA sequences in this specimen translate into the identical CDR3. The rearrangement joins TRBV4-1 to TRBJ1-5; 8 nucleotides line up with TRBD1. J gave up 4 bases and V 0 bases, and 2 bases lay outside the gene matches. From germline, CDR1 is MGHRA and CDR2 YSYEKL. CDR3 size: 15 residues. CDR3 DNA sequence: TGCGCCAGCAGCCAAGAGGACAGGGCGAATCAGCCCCAGCATTTT. Encoded protein: CASSQEDRANQPQHF.

The chain uses TRBV5-1 and TRBJ1-5, with D perhaps TRBD1 (5 bases). CDR3 size: 15 residues. The germline V and J ends were trimmed by 0 bases and 8 bases, with 15 bases remaining between them. Germline V CDR1 and CDR2: SGHRS, YFSETQ. DNA of the CDR3: TGCGCCAGCAGCTTGGTCGGGGGAAGCGGTAAGCCCCAGCATTTT. Protein: CASSLVGGSGKPQHF.

This chain joins TRBV7-6 and TRBJ1-6, with 9 bases lining up with TRBD1. CDR1 SGHVS and CDR2 FNYEAQ come from the germline V gene. The J segment lost 7 bases and the V segment lost 4 bases, leaving 5 bases of the junction unmatched. This CDR3 is 15 amino acids long. The CDR3 DNA reads as TGTGCCAGCAGCTCGGGACAGGGACGAAATTCACCCCTCCACTTT. Translation gives CASSSGQGRNSPLHF. The full variable domain, with the rest looked up from reference TRBV7-6 and TRBJ1-6, is GAGVSQSPRYKVTKRGQDVALRCDPISGHVSLYWYRQALGQGPEFLTYFNYEAQQDKSGLPNDRFSAERPEGSISTLTIQRTEQRDSAMYRCASSSGQGRNSPLHFGNGTRLTVT.

V usage is TRBV7-9 and J usage is TRBJ2-1; possibly TRBD1 for D (6 bases). Germline V gives CDR1 SEHNR, CDR2 FQNEAQ (reference sequence). The ends were cut back, 3 bases at V and 6 bases at J, with 12 bases in the middle. This CDR3 contains 14 residues. The CDR3 coding sequence is TGTGCCAGCAGCTTCCAGGGGTTAGCCAATGAGCAGTTCTTC. It translates to CASSFQGLANEQFF.

The chain combines TRBV5-8 with TRBJ2-1; D is undetermined. The germline CDR1 and CDR2 sequences are SGHTS and YDEGEE. The CDR3 sequence is 12 residues long. V lost 4 bases and J 11 bases, leaving 13 bases between the germline ends. As DNA, the CDR3 is TGTGCCAGCAGCCCTATGGGCGCAAAGCAGTTCTTC. Protein: CASSPMGAKQFF. Looking up the rest from reference TRBV5-8 and TRBJ2-1 gives the full variable domain: EAGVTQSPTHLIKTRGQQATLRCSPISGHTSVYWYQQALGLGLQFLLWYDEGEERNRGNFPPRFSGRQFPNYSSELNVNALELEDSALYLCASSPMGAKQFFGPGTRLTVL.

The J gene is TRBJ2-3, the V gene TRBV6-5; possibly TRBD1 for D (6 bases). Germline V lookup: CDR1 MNHEY, CDR2 SVGAGI. V was pared by 4 bases and J by 9 bases, with 17 bases between. The CDR3 loop spans 14 amino acids. DNA for the CDR3: TGTGCCAGCAGTTCCACAGGGATTTTAAGGACGCAGTATTTT. Its protein product is CASSSTGILRTQYF.

This clone was found a few times. V is TRBV18 and J is TRBJ1-1; TRBD1 agrees at 12 bases. This CDR3 comprises 20 residues. V lost 2 bases and J lost 3; bases outside the gene matches: 16. Germline loops: CDR1 KGHSH, CDR2 LQKENI. CDR3 sequence (DNA): TGTGCCAGCTCACCATACGGGACAGGGGGCCCTATCGGGGGGTACACTGAAGCTTTCTTT. Its protein product is CASSPYGTGGPIGGYTEAFF.

V and J are TRBV29-1 and TRBJ2-7, with D unresolved. Germline V gives CDR1 SQVTM, CDR2 ANQGSEA. Trimming stripped 8 bases from V and 0 bases from J, with 11 bases between. There are 12 residues in the CDR3. CDR3 coding DNA: TGCAGCCCCTCTTTCAGCTCCTACGAGCAGTACTTC. Translating gives CSPSFSSYEQYF.

This chain uses TRBV29-1 with TRBJ2-7; 10 bases map to TRBD1. CDR1 is SQVTM and CDR2 is ANQGSEA in the germline V gene. The junction had 5 bases not matched to a gene; V was cut back by 5 bases and J by 4 bases. The CDR3 totals 13 residues. For the CDR3, the DNA is TGCAGCGTTCTAGGGACAGGGGATTACGAGCAGTACTTC. Amino acids: CSVLGTGDYEQYF.

The rearrangement uses TRBV6-1 and TRBJ1-2, with TRBD1 matching over 7 bases. Germline CDR1 MNHNS, CDR2 SASEGT. The CDR3 is 15 amino acids. The junction had 9 bases not matched to a gene; V was cut back by 6 bases and J by 2 bases. CDR3 bases: TGTGCCAGCAGGGATCCGGGACAGCTAAACTATGGCTACACCTTC. As protein: CASRDPGQLNYGYTF.

This clone was seen a few times. The rearrangement uses TRBV6-1 and TRBJ2-1, with TRBD2 identical over 11 bases. The CDR3 loop spans 16 amino acids. Trimming removed 1 base from V and 2 bases from J; junction bases left unmatched: 1. Germline CDR1 MNHNS, CDR2 SASEGT. CDR3 loop: CASSEGGLAAYNEQFF. The CDR3 DNA reads as TGTGCCAGCAGTGAAGGGGGACTAGCGGCCTACAATGAGCAGTTCTTC.

This chain connects TRBV2 to TRBJ2-2; the match to TRBD1 covers 8 bases. Germline V gene lookup returns CDR1 SNHLY and CDR2 FYNNEI. CDR3 size: 16 residues. V was clipped by 9 bases and J by 4 bases; unmatched bases: 13. Written as DNA, the CDR3 is TGTGCCAGTACGGGACAGGTTATGGCGGGCACCGGGGAGCTGTTTTTT. It codes for CASTGQVMAGTGELFF.

The genes are TRBV27 and TRBJ1-5; 8 bases agree with TRBD1. The CDR3 is made up of 17 amino acids. With 0 bases clipped from V and 7 bases from J, the junction kept 11 bases outside the gene matches. The germline CDR1 and CDR2 sequences are MNHEY and SMNVEV (reference sequence). The CDR3 loop reads CASSLSGSGGNLQPQHF. The CDR3 nucleotides are TGTGCCAGCAGTTTATCGGGATCAGGGGGCAATTTACAGCCCCAGCATTTT.

The chain employs TRBV7-2 and TRBJ2-1, with 10 bases that match TRBD2. Germline CDR1 is SGHTA and CDR2 is FQGNSA. CDR3 length equals 15 residues. With V trimmed by 7 bases and J by 4 bases, 7 bases remained unmatched. CDR3 amino acids: CASTQRGGRYNEQFF. The CDR3 DNA is TGTGCCAGCACTCAGCGGGGGGGCCGTTACAATGAGCAGTTCTTC. The entire variable domain, with the rest obtained from reference TRBV7-2 and TRBJ2-1, is as follows: GAGVSQSPSNKVTEKGKDVELRCDPISGHTALYWYRQSLGQGLEFLIYFQGNSAPDKSGLPSDRFSAERTGGSVSTLTIQRTQQEDSAVYLCASTQRGGRYNEQFFGPGTRLTVL.

This clone appeared once. The V and J genes are TRBV6-1 and TRBJ1-1; weak D call: TRBD1 (5 bases). The CDR3 loop spans 13 amino acids. CDR1 and CDR2 from the germline V gene are MNHNS and SASEGT. The V end was cut by 10 bases, the J end by 1 base, with 13 bases between. In DNA form, the CDR3 reads TGTGCCAACTCGATCAGGGCGAACACTGAAGCTTTCTTT. Translating it yields CANSIRANTEAFF.

CDR3 nucleotide sequence: TGTGCCAGCAATCTGAGGCAGACTAGCAGCCCTAGGGACTACGAGCAGTACTTC. It encodes CASNLRQTSSPRDYEQYF. The J gene is TRBJ2-7, the V gene TRBV2; 7 bases fit TRBD2. Per the germline V gene, CDR1 is SNHLY and CDR2 is FYNNEI. This CDR3 region has 18 residues. V dropped 7 bases and J dropped 3; count of bases not matched to a gene: 21.